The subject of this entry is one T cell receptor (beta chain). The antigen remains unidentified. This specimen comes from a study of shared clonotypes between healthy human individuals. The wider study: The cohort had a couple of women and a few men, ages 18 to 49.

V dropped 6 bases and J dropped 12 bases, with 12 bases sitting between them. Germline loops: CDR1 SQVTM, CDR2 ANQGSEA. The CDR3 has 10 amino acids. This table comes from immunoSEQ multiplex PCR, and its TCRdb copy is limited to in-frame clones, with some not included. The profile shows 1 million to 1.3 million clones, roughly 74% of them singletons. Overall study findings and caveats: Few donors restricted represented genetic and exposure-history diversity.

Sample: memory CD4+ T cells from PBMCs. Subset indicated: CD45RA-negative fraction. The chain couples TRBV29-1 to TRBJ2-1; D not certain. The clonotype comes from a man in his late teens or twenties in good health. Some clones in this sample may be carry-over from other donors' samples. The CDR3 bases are TGCAGCGTGGGTGAACGTGGGCAGTTCTTC. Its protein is CSVGERGQFF.